The clone carrying this T cell receptor beta chain appeared once. The antigen is undetermined. The source of the sample is a study of shared clonotypes between healthy human individuals. Broader study findings: Naive subsets generally had larger estimated richness than memory subsets.

Clones were sequenced by immunoSEQ multiplex PCR, and TCRdb holds only the in-frame ones, with some missing. The data hold roughly 680,000 clones, with 55% to 80% observed a single time. The sequenced material came from memory CD4+ T cells sorted from blood. The subset was: CD45RA-negative fraction. This TCR was sampled from a woman aged 30 to 39 in good health.

CDR3 sequence: CASSPAGSRYEQYF. CDR3 DNA sequence: TGTGCCAGCAGCCCCGCGGGGAGCCGGTACGAGCAGTACTTC. The chain links TRBV27 to TRBJ2-7; D might be TRBD2 (6 bases). This CDR3 comprises 14 residues. Between the trimmed V and J ends, which lost 6 bases and 4 bases, there was a span of 16 bases. Germline V gene lookup returns CDR1 MNHEY and CDR2 SMNVEV (reference sequence).